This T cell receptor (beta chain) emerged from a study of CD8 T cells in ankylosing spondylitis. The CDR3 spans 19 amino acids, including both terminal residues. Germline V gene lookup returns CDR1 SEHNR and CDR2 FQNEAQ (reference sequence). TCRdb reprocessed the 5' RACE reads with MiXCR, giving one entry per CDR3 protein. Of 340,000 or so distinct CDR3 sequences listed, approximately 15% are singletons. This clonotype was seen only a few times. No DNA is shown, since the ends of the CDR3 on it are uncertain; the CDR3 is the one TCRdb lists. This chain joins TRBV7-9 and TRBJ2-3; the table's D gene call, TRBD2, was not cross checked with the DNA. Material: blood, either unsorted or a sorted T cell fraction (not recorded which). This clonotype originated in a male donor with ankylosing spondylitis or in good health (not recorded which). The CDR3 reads CASSFGQGGTSLFTDTQYF.